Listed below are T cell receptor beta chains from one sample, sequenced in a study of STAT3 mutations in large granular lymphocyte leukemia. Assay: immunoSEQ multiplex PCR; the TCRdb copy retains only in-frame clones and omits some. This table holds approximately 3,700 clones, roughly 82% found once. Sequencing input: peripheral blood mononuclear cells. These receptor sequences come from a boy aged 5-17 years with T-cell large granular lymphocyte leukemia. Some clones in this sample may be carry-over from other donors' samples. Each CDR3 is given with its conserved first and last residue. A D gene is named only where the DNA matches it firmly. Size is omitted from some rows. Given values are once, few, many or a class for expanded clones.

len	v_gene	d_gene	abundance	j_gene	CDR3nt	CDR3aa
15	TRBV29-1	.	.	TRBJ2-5	TGCAGCGTTGAAGAGGCGGTCGGGGGAGGAGAGACCCAGTACTTC	CSVEEAVGGGETQYF
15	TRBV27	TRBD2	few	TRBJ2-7	TGTGCCAGCAGTCCAGGGGCGGGAGGGCGTTACGAGCAGTACTTC	CASSPGAGGRYEQYF
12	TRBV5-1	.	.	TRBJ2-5	TGCGCCAGCAGCTTGGGGACAGAGACCCAGTACTTC	CASSLGTETQYF
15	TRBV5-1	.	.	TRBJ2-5	TGCGCCAGCAGCTCACTCGTTGGACCCCAAGAGACCCAGTACTTC	CASSSLVGPQETQYF
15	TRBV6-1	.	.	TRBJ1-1	TGTGCCAGCAGTGAAGGGGCAGGGTGGGACACTGAAGCTTTCTTT	CASSEGAGWDTEAFF
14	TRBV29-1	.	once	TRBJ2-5	TGCAGCGTGAGGGGACACCCCACCCTAGAGACCCAGTACTTC	CSVRGHPTLETQYF
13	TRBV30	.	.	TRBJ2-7	TGTGCCTGGAGTGTATGGCAGGGCAGGGAGCAGTACTTC	CAWSVWQGREQYF
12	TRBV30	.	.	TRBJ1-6	TGTGCCTGGAGCGAACCCGGGGGGCGTCGCCACTTT	CAWSEPGGRRHF
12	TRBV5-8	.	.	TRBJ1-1	TGTGCCAGCAGCTTGCGGAACACTGAAGCTTTCTTT	CASSLRNTEAFF
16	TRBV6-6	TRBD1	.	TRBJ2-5	TGTGCCAGCATTCCACAGGGGGCTTTGGCACAAGAGACCCAGTACTTC	CASIPQGALAQETQYF
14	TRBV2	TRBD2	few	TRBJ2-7	TGTGCCAGCAAACCAGGACTAGCGACCTACGAGCAGTACTTC	CASKPGLATYEQYF
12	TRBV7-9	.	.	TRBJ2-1	TGTGCCAGCTCCTTCACCGAGGGAGGGCAGTTCTTC	CASSFTEGGQFF
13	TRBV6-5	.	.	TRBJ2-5	TGTGCCAGCAGCCACGGGGGTACAGAGACCCAGTACTTC	CASSHGGTETQYF
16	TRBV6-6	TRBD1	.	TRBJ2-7	TGTGCCAGCAGTTCTCAGCCGGGACAGGGCGCCTACGAGCAGTACTTC	CASSSQPGQGAYEQYF
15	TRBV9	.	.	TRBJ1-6	TGTGCCAGCAGCGCGAGTCGGGTCGATAATTCACCCCTCCACTTT	CASSASRVDNSPLHF